The 30 T cell receptor beta chains given below trace back to one sample, sequenced in a study of blood T cells in healthy people across ages. With a J-beta primer mix and a sample-barcoded 5' primer, a second PCR ran about 7 to 12 cycles. TCRdb ran MiXCR on the 5' RACE reads and lists one entry per CDR3 protein. The profile shows about 810,000 distinct CDR3 sequences, about 34% of them singletons. The sample was blood. All receptors come from a young man in good health.

J is TRBJ2-3 and V is TRBV5-1, with TRBD1 matching over 9 bases. The CDR3 runs 15 residues. From germline, CDR1 is SGHRS and CDR2 YFSETQ. With V trimmed by 0 bases and J by 5 bases, 4 bases remained unmatched. The CDR3 DNA is TGCGCCAGCAGCTTGGGGGACAGGGCGGGAGATACGCAGTATTTT. It is translated as CASSLGDRAGDTQYF. The whole variable domain, remainder taken from reference TRBV5-1 and TRBJ2-3, is KAGVTQTPRYLIKTRGQQVTLSCSPISGHRSVSWYQQTPGQGLQFLFEYFSETQRNKGNFPGRFSGRQFSNSRSEMNVSTLELGDSALYLCASSLGDRAGDTQYFGPGTRLTVL.

The chain employs TRBV29-1 and TRBJ2-5; a possible D gene is TRBD1 (5 bases). Germline V gene sequence: CDR1 SQVTM, CDR2 ANQGSEA. The CDR3 is 13 amino acids. Trimming removed 4 bases at V and 3 bases at J, with 12 bases between. This chain's CDR3 is CSVVGAIEETQYF. DNA for the CDR3: TGCAGCGTTGTAGGGGCGATTGAAGAGACCCAGTACTTC.

The gene calls are TRBV6-5 and TRBJ2-3, with a possible D match to TRBD2 (6 bases). Per the germline V gene, CDR1 is MNHEY and CDR2 is SVGAGI. Trimming removed 5 bases from V and 6 bases from J, with 12 bases in between. The CDR3 contains 13 residues. CDR3 region: CASSLLGRDTQYF. The CDR3 region has the DNA TGTGCCAGCAGTCTCCTAGGGAGGGATACGCAGTATTTT.

The genes are TRBV18 and TRBJ1-1, with D maybe TRBD1 (6 bases). The CDR3 contains 16 residues. Trimming pared 6 bases from V and 2 bases from J, leaving 19 bases between. Germline V gives CDR1 KGHSH, CDR2 LQKENI. The CDR3 loop is CASSRGTGTKNTEAFF. CDR3 nucleotides: TGTGCCAGCTCGCGGGGGACGGGGACAAAAAACACTGAAGCTTTCTTT.

CDR3 region: CASSYRPLIRDRNTGELFF. CDR3 nucleotide sequence: TGTGCCAGCAGTTATCGCCCCCTCATCCGGGACAGGAACACCGGGGAGCTGTTTTTT. The chain couples TRBV6-2 or TRBV6-3 to TRBJ2-2; 7 bases align to TRBD1. This CDR3 contains 19 residues. Germline V gene lookup returns CDR1 MNHEY and CDR2 SVGEGT. The V and J ends lost 3 bases and 1 base, in that order; junction bases with no gene match: 14.

At least ten counts were recorded for this clonotype. The rearrangement joins TRBV4-3 to TRBJ2-3, with D unresolved. The CDR3 spans 13 residues. V was trimmed by 1 base and J by 2 bases, leaving 4 bases between them. From germline, CDR1 is LGHNA and CDR2 YSLEER. The CDR3 bases are TGCGCCAGCAGCCAAGGCAACACAGATACGCAGTATTTT. Translated, it gives CASSQGNTDTQYF.

The J gene is TRBJ1-1, the V gene TRBV10-3; D gene uncertain. The CDR3 is made up of 15 amino acids. V was cut by 4 bases and J by 4 bases, with 16 bases left in between. Germline lookup yields CDR1 ENHRY and CDR2 SYGVKD. The CDR3 DNA follows: TGTGCCATCAGTGGGAAGGACGGAAGGTTCACTGAAGCTTTCTTT. Translating gives CAISGKDGRFTEAFF.

The chain combines TRBV15 with TRBJ1-1; TRBD1 might be the D (5 bases). V lost 1 base to trimming and J lost 3 bases, with 9 bases between them. Looked up from germline, CDR1 is LNHNV and CDR2 is YYDKDF (reference sequence). CDR3 length: 14 residues. CDR3 in amino acids: CATSRGQWDTEAFF. The CDR3 nucleotides are TGTGCCACCAGCAGAGGACAGTGGGACACTGAAGCTTTCTTT.

The chain links TRBV5-1 to TRBJ1-1; 9 bases are shared with TRBD1. This CDR3 is built from 15 residues. CDR1 SGHRS and CDR2 YFSETQ come from the germline V gene. V dropped 5 bases and J dropped 1; count of bases not matched to a gene: 6. Here the CDR3 reads CASRDAGQGNTEAFF. CDR3 DNA sequence: TGCGCCAGCAGGGATGCGGGACAGGGGAACACTGAAGCTTTCTTT.

V is TRBV7-2 and J is TRBJ2-3, with D uncertain. In germline, CDR1 is SGHTA, CDR2 FQGNSA. V lost 5 bases and J 3 bases, leaving 15 bases between the germline ends. There are 15 residues in the CDR3. The CDR3 region is CASSQGPRATDTQYF. In DNA, the CDR3 is TGTGCCAGCAGCCAAGGGCCCCGGGCTACAGATACGCAGTATTTT.

This clonotype occurred a few times. The V and J genes are TRBV2 and TRBJ2-1; no clear D. This CDR3 has 11 amino acids. The germline CDR1 and CDR2 sequences are SNHLY and FYNNEI. Trimming left V 6 bases short and J 3 bases short, with 3 bases between. The CDR3 loop is CASRRYNEQFF. Here the CDR3 DNA reads TGTGCCAGCAGGCGCTACAATGAGCAGTTCTTC.

This chain joins TRBV27 and TRBJ2-7, with 13 bases lining up with TRBD2. The trim removed 5 bases at V and 7 bases at J, leaving 17 bases unmatched. CDR1 and CDR2 (germline): MNHEY, SMNVEV (reference sequence). CDR3 length equals 18 residues. The CDR3 reads CASSQKGLAGQRYNEQYF. For the CDR3, the DNA is TGTGCCAGCAGTCAAAAGGGACTAGCGGGGCAAAGGTACAATGAGCAGTACTTC.

This chain links TRBV6-1 with TRBJ1-1; D might be TRBD1 (5 bases). The CDR3 loop spans 12 amino acids. V gave up 4 bases and J gave up 7 bases, with 10 bases separating them. Germline lookup yields CDR1 MNHNS and CDR2 SASEGT. Here the CDR3 reads CASSARDDEAFF. The DNA of the CDR3 is TGTGCCAGCAGTGCGAGGGACGATGAAGCTTTCTTT.

A note on this clonotype: A read error is possible here, since a much larger clone lies one base away. The V call is TRBV6-4, the J call TRBJ2-3, with 7 bases lining up with TRBD2. Per the germline V gene, CDR1 is MRHNA and CDR2 is SNTAGT. The CDR3 has 15 residues. CDR3 coding DNA: TGTGCCAGCTGTGACTCGGGGGGAAGCACAGATACGCAGTATTTT. This codes for CASCDSGGSTDTQYF.

This rearrangement joins TRBV4-3 to TRBJ2-3; maybe TRBD2 (6 bases). Per germline, CDR1 LGHNA and CDR2 YSLEER. This CDR3 comprises 18 residues. Trimming removed 1 base at V and 0 bases at J, with 17 bases between. The CDR3 sequence is CASSQVAGGRSSTDTQYF. The CDR3 nucleotides read TGCGCCAGCAGCCAAGTGGCCGGGGGAAGAAGTAGCACAGATACGCAGTATTTT.

This clonotype was recorded many times. V is TRBV5-1 and J is TRBJ1-2; the match to TRBD1 covers 7 bases. CDR3 length equals 13 residues. The ends lost 4 bases at V and 7 bases at J; junction bases unmatched: 7. Germline assignment: CDR1 SGHRS and CDR2 YFSETQ. This CDR3 reads CASSQTGAGGYTF. CDR3 bases: TGCGCCAGCAGCCAAACAGGGGCAGGTGGCTACACCTTC.

The table lists this clonotype with many counts. The chain has TRBV6-5 and TRBJ2-7; no definite D call. CDR1 is MNHEY, CDR2 SVGAGI, per germline. This CDR3 region has 13 residues. With 5 bases removed from V and 9 bases from J, the gap between germline ends came to 17 bases. In DNA, the CDR3 is TGTGCCAGCAGTCCGTCAACCTCGGGCAGGCAGTACTTC. Protein sequence: CASSPSTSGRQYF.

V usage is TRBV2 and J usage is TRBJ2-4; 7 bases line up with TRBD2. Germline trimming cut 3 bases from V and 0 bases from J; bases unmatched to any gene: 2. The CDR3 is 15 residues long. Germline CDR1 is SNHLY and CDR2 is FYNNEI. CDR3 nucleotide sequence: TGTGCCAGCAGTGATGCGGGGGTAGCCAAAAACATTCAGTACTTC. The encoded protein is CASSDAGVAKNIQYF.

Comment on this clonotype: This may come from a read error, since a much larger clone is one base off. The rearrangement uses TRBV5-6 and TRBJ2-1; 9 positions agree with TRBD1. Germline V gene lookup returns CDR1 SGHDT and CDR2 YYEEEE. This CDR3 region has 15 residues. The CDR3: CACSLGGQGYNEQFF. DNA for the CDR3: TGTGCCTGCAGCTTGGGGGGACAGGGCTACAATGAGCAGTTCTTC.

Concerning this clonotype: A read error may produce the germline difference seen at one junction end. The V call is TRBV13, the J call TRBJ2-3, with D perhaps TRBD1 (6 bases). Germline assignment: CDR1 PRHDT and CDR2 FYEKMQ (reference sequence). CDR3 length equals 14 residues. The CDR3 is CVSSRRQATDTQYF. CDR3 DNA: TGTGTCAGCAGCCGTAGACAGGCAACAGATACGCAGTATTTT.

The chain combines TRBV7-2 with TRBJ2-7, with TRBD2 as a possible D gene (5 bases). This CDR3 is built from 13 residues. Trimming left V 2 bases short and J 4 bases short, with 9 bases between. CDR1 is SGHTA and CDR2 is FQGNSA in the germline V gene. CDR3: CASSLRSGYEQYF. CDR3 DNA sequence: TGTGCCAGCAGCTTACGGTCGGGGTACGAGCAGTACTTC.

This sequence joins TRBV11-3 and TRBJ2-1; D gene unclear. The CDR3 totals 13 residues. In germline, CDR1 is SGHNT, CDR2 YENEEA. Deletions cut 3 bases from V and 4 bases from J, with 7 bases between. The DNA of the CDR3 is TGTGCCAGCAGCTTCACAAGGTACAATGAGCAGTTCTTC. Translating it yields CASSFTRYNEQFF.

This clonotype appeared many times. The gene calls are TRBV7-3 and TRBJ2-7; D remains unclear. Per the germline V gene, CDR1 is SGHTA and CDR2 is FQGTGA. V lost 1 base and J 0 bases, leaving 10 bases between the germline ends. This CDR3 contains 15 residues. CDR3 amino acids: CASSLKGDLSYEQYF. CDR3 DNA sequence: TGTGCCAGCAGCTTAAAAGGAGACCTCTCCTACGAGCAGTACTTC.

The J gene is TRBJ1-6, the V gene TRBV27; D ambiguous. V gave up 2 bases and J gave up 4 bases, with 24 bases separating them. The CDR3 has 20 residues. Germline CDR1 reads MNHEY; CDR2 reads SMNVEV (reference sequence). CDR3 residues: CASSLKAPLGLSSYNSPLHF. In DNA, the CDR3 is TGTGCCAGCAGTTTAAAAGCGCCTTTGGGCCTTAGCTCATATAATTCACCCCTCCACTTT.

The chain uses TRBV4-3 and TRBJ1-6; unclear D gene. The CDR3 has 13 residues. Germline V CDR1 and CDR2: LGHNA, YSLEER. V was cut by 0 bases and J by 13 bases, with 10 bases left in between. CDR3 amino acids: CASSQDAIGPLHF. The CDR3 DNA reads TGCGCCAGCAGCCAAGATGCAATTGGCCCCCTCCACTTT.

This clonotype was detected ten times or more. The chain is built from TRBV5-5 and TRBJ1-2, with D unclear. This CDR3 is 15 amino acids long. V was pared by 0 bases and J by 6 bases, with 15 bases between. Germline assignment: CDR1 SGHKS and CDR2 YYEKEE (reference sequence). The CDR3 spells CASSLALSGLDGYTF. Written as DNA, the CDR3 is TGTGCCAGCAGCTTGGCCCTTTCGGGGTTAGATGGCTACACCTTC.

The rearrangement joins TRBV5-1 to TRBJ1-1; possible D gene TRBD1, 6 bases. The CDR3 extends over 18 amino acids. V was cut by 3 bases and J by 0 bases, with 21 bases left in between. The germline V gene encodes CDR1 SGHRS and CDR2 YFSETQ. Here the CDR3 DNA reads TGCGCCAGCAGCTGGATCCCCCGCGGGGGCTCTATGAACACTGAAGCTTTCTTT. Translating gives CASSWIPRGGSMNTEAFF.

This chain connects TRBV28 to TRBJ2-7, with D possibly TRBD2 on 7 matching bases. The germline gives CDR1 MDHEN, CDR2 SYDVKM. This CDR3 is 16 amino acids long. V was pared by 2 bases and J by 3 bases, with 17 bases between. The CDR3 reads CASSLNVGGGIYEQYF. DNA for the CDR3: TGTGCCAGCAGTTTAAACGTGGGAGGGGGGATCTACGAGCAGTACTTC. Together with reference TRBV28 and TRBJ2-7, the CDR3 gives the full variable domain: DVKVTQSSRYLVKRTGEKVFLECVQDMDHENMFWYRQDPGLGLRLIYFSYDVKMKEKGDIPEGYSVSREKKERFSLILESASTNQTSMYLCASSLNVGGGIYEQYFGPGTRLTVT.

CDR3 in amino acids: CASSQEGQLFGTEAFF. The CDR3 coding sequence is TGTGCCAGCAGCCAAGAGGGACAGCTCTTTGGCACTGAAGCTTTCTTT. The J gene is TRBJ1-1, the V gene TRBV4-2; 7 bases match TRBD1. Germline CDR1 and CDR2: LGHNA and YNFKEQ. Germline trimming cut 0 bases from V and 4 bases from J; bases unmatched to any gene: 8. The CDR3 length is 16 residues.

The sample holds a few counts of this clonotype. V is TRBV27 and J is TRBJ2-5; 8 positions match TRBD1. CDR1 is MNHEY, CDR2 SMNVEV, per germline (reference sequence). This CDR3 is 16 amino acids long. J gave up 2 bases and V 5 bases, and 10 bases lay outside the gene matches. The CDR3 protein is CASSPHTDREQETQYF. The CDR3 DNA follows: TGTGCCAGCAGTCCCCATACGGACAGGGAACAAGAGACCCAGTACTTC.